This T cell receptor beta chain was sequenced in a study of CD8 T cells in Susac syndrome. Random hexamers were used to reverse transcribe an amount of about 0.5 to 1 ug RNA. The method of amplification for TCR beta CDR3 was immunoSEQ multiplex PCR, covering 54 Vbeta and 13 Jbeta. TCRdb re-derived calls from the immunoSEQ multiplex PCR reads in MiXCR, one entry per CDR3 protein. The sample includes about 170,000 distinct CDR3 sequences, approximately 95% of them seen just once. As regards this clonotype: No antigen is known for it.

The CDR3 is made up of 15 amino acids. Germline values: CDR1 SGHRS, CDR2 YFSETQ. Trimming took 7 bases from V and 0 from J; bases not matched to a gene: 5. The study used treatment-naive patients who had stable or active relapsing-remitting disease as multiple sclerosis controls. Findings of the study overall: It was acknowledged by the study that relatively few individuals were included in its TCR sequencing and HLA analysis.

The sample comprised CD4+ T cells from PBMCs. This TCR came from a human donor with multiple sclerosis. This chain joins TRBV5-1 and TRBJ1-5; 9 bases are a match to TRBD1. CDR3 DNA: TGCGCCAGCCCTGGGACAGGGAATAGCAATCAGCCCCAGCATTTT. Translating gives CASPGTGNSNQPQHF.